The 26 T cell receptor beta chains below were found in one sample sequenced in a study of blood T cells in healthy people across ages. A sample-barcoded 5' primer and a J-beta primer mix were used in a second PCR of roughly 7 to 12 cycles. A single record per CDR3 protein comes from TCRdb applying MiXCR to the 5' RACE reads. The repertoire includes fewer than 1,000,000 distinct CDR3 sequences, roughly 44% of them detected once, and approximately 19% sits in the top ten. The sequencing sample was made of blood. The receptor set was obtained from a man between 60 and 75 years old in good health.

The rearrangement links TRBV12-3 or TRBV12-4 to TRBJ1-4; D is possibly TRBD1 (5 bases). The CDR3 loop spans 15 amino acids. Between the trimmed V and J ends, which lost 5 bases and 4 bases, there was a span of 14 bases. CDR3 amino acids: CASSQIGTDNEKLFF. CDR3 sequence (DNA): TGTGCCAGCAGTCAAATCGGGACGGATAATGAAAAACTGTTTTTT.

The chain employs TRBV12-3 or TRBV12-4 and TRBJ2-3; unclear D gene. V lost 6 bases and J 0 bases, leaving 13 bases between the germline ends. This CDR3 region has 15 residues. For the CDR3, the DNA is TGTGCCAGCAGCCGTGACACCTCTAGCACAGATACGCAGTATTTT. The encoded protein is CASSRDTSSTDTQYF.

This clonotype was observed a few times. This chain joins TRBV27 and TRBJ1-2, with TRBD1 identical over 9 bases. The germline V gene encodes CDR1 MNHEY and CDR2 SMNVEV (reference sequence). This CDR3 contains 15 residues. The V and J ends lost 0 bases and 8 bases, in that order; junction bases with no gene match: 7. CDR3 residues: CASSLSEGTGNGYTF. Written as DNA, the CDR3 is TGTGCCAGCAGTTTATCGGAAGGGACAGGGAACGGCTACACCTTC.

This clonotype turned up a few times. The chain carries TRBV2 and TRBJ2-3; no clear D gene. From germline, CDR1 is SNHLY and CDR2 FYNNEI. The ends were cut back, 10 bases at V and 6 bases at J, with 11 bases in the middle. The CDR3 loop spans 11 amino acids. Here the CDR3 reads CANGRSDTQYF. In DNA form, the CDR3 reads TGTGCCAACGGAAGGTCGGATACGCAGTATTTT.

Comments on this clonotype: A much larger clone is a single base away; this may be a read error. The chain recombines TRBV10-3 with TRBJ1-6; unclear D gene. V gave up 7 bases and J gave up 9 bases, with 13 bases separating them. The CDR3 extends over 13 amino acids. Germline V gene data show CDR1 as ENHRY and CDR2 as SYGVKD. The chain's CDR3 is CAITGKASSPLHF. CDR3 nucleotide sequence: TGTGCCATCACTGGTAAAGCGAGTTCACCCCTCCACTTT.

With respect to this clonotype: Mismatch with germline at one junction end may stem from a read error. The chain combines TRBV27 with TRBJ2-7; no reliable D call. Looked up from germline, CDR1 is MNHEY and CDR2 is SMNVEV (reference sequence). There are 14 residues in the CDR3. DNA of the CDR3: TGTGCCAACAGTTCTGCCCCTAGGCAGTACGAGCAGTACTTC. Translated, it gives CANSSAPRQYEQYF.

This clonotype was counted between two and nine times. J is TRBJ2-7 and V is TRBV7-2, with a tentative D call TRBD1 (6 bases). This CDR3 is built from 15 residues. Germline CDR1 is SGHTA and CDR2 is FQGNSA. V was clipped by 0 bases and J by 6 bases, with 15 bases between them. CDR3 sequence reads: CASSLAGTNLGEQYF. The CDR3 DNA reads TGTGCCAGCAGCTTAGCCGGGACAAACCTAGGCGAGCAGTACTTC.

This chain connects TRBV20-1 to TRBJ2-1; a possible D gene is TRBD2 (7 bases). Trimming took 5 bases from V and 7 from J, leaving 15 bases between them. This CDR3 is built from 13 residues. Germline loops: CDR1 DFQATT, CDR2 SNEGSKA (reference sequence). Here the CDR3 reads CSASKGGGNEQFF. The DNA of the CDR3 is TGCAGTGCTTCGAAGGGGGGAGGGAATGAGCAGTTCTTC.

This clonotype was recorded at least ten times. The rearrangement joins TRBV6-6 to TRBJ1-2; D possibly corresponds to TRBD1 (5 bases). This CDR3 is built from 15 residues. V was shortened by 7 bases and J by 4 bases, with 19 bases between the two germline ends. Germline V gene data show CDR1 as MNHNY and CDR2 as SVGAGI (reference sequence). CDR3: CASTATQGSGYGYTF. The CDR3 DNA reads as TGTGCCAGCACCGCCACCCAGGGATCTGGCTATGGCTACACCTTC.

This clonotype came up a few times. The chain couples TRBV6-5 to TRBJ1-2, with TRBD1 matching over 7 bases. After removal of 6 bases from V and 6 bases from J, the junction contained 4 bases not matched to a gene. Per the germline V gene, CDR1 is MNHEY and CDR2 is SVGAGI. The length of the CDR3 is 12 residues. CDR3 amino acids: CASSRQGHGYTF. The CDR3 region has the DNA TGTGCCAGCAGCCGACAGGGCCATGGCTACACCTTC.

This clonotype turned up a few times. The V gene is TRBV20-1, the J gene TRBJ1-2; 7 bases match TRBD1. The germline CDR1 and CDR2 sequences are DFQATT and SNEGSKA (reference sequence). The CDR3 consists of 11 residues. After removal of 6 bases from V and 8 bases from J, the junction contained 6 bases not matched to a gene. CDR3 nucleotide sequence: TGCAGTGCCCACAGGGGACTAGGCTACACCTTC. Amino acid sequence: CSAHRGLGYTF.

This clonotype was detected a few times. J is TRBJ2-7 and V is TRBV20-1, with a weak D call TRBD2 (5 bases). The ends were cut back, 0 bases at V and 3 bases at J, with 15 bases in the middle. The CDR3 totals 15 residues. CDR1 and CDR2 from the germline V gene are DFQATT and SNEGSKA (reference sequence). CDR3 nucleotides: TGCAGTGCTAGAGATCCCGAGAGGGCCGACTACGAGCAGTACTTC. Translation: CSARDPERADYEQYF.

This clonotype was detected many times. The chain employs TRBV7-2 and TRBJ2-5; D might be TRBD1 or TRBD2, each matching 6 bases. V dropped 0 bases and J dropped 5 bases, with 10 bases sitting between them. This CDR3 is 14 amino acids long. The germline V gene has CDR1 SGHTA and CDR2 FQGNSA. The DNA of the CDR3 is TGTGCCAGCAGCTTAGCGGGGGCGGGGGAGACCCAGTACTTC. Residues: CASSLAGAGETQYF.

The rearrangement uses TRBV12-3 or TRBV12-4 and TRBJ2-7; D gene ambiguous. The CDR3 totals 14 residues. The V end was cut by 4 bases, the J end by 2 bases, with 12 bases between. The CDR3 is CASSSVGMTYEQYF. The CDR3 DNA sequence: TGTGCCAGCAGTTCCGTAGGAATGACCTACGAGCAGTACTTC.

The J gene is TRBJ1-2, the V gene TRBV6-5; D is ambiguous. Trimming stripped 8 bases from V and 2 bases from J, with 15 bases between. From germline, CDR1 is MNHEY and CDR2 SVGAGI. The CDR3 consists of 14 residues. CDR3 loop: CASREVTGNYGYTF. The DNA of the CDR3 is TGTGCCAGCCGTGAAGTGACGGGAAACTATGGCTACACCTTC.

This clonotype is a singleton in its sample. This chain uses TRBV20-1 with TRBJ2-5; 9 nucleotides agree with TRBD2. Unmatched junction bases numbered 13, after V lost 7 bases and J lost 4 bases. The CDR3 is 15 amino acids. CDR1 is DFQATT and CDR2 is SNEGSKA in the germline V gene (reference sequence). CDR3 in amino acids: CSVKGLAGPAETQYF. CDR3 DNA: TGCAGTGTTAAAGGCCTAGCGGGACCAGCAGAGACCCAGTACTTC.

This clonotype was observed at least ten times. The chain employs TRBV24-1 and TRBJ2-5; TRBD1 agrees at 7 bases. V lost 4 bases and J lost 0; bases outside the gene matches: 7. From germline, CDR1 is KGHDR and CDR2 SFDVKD. The CDR3 runs to 16 residues. CDR3: CATSDTRTGNQETQYF. The CDR3 DNA sequence: TGTGCCACCAGTGACACCCGGACAGGCAACCAAGAGACCCAGTACTTC.

This clonotype was detected a few times. This chain links TRBV5-1 with TRBJ2-1, with 13 positions matching TRBD2. The length of the CDR3 is 15 residues. After removal of 4 bases from V and 5 bases from J, the junction contained 3 bases not matched to a gene. Germline assignment: CDR1 SGHRS and CDR2 YFSETQ. CDR3 DNA sequence: TGCGCCAGCAGCCACGGACTAGCGGGGGACAATGAGCAGTTCTTC. Its translation is CASSHGLAGDNEQFF. The full variable domain, with the rest looked up from reference TRBV5-1 and TRBJ2-1, is KAGVTQTPRYLIKTRGQQVTLSCSPISGHRSVSWYQQTPGQGLQFLFEYFSETQRNKGNFPGRFSGRQFSNSRSEMNVSTLELGDSALYLCASSHGLAGDNEQFFGPGTRLTVL.

This clonotype has only a few counts. V and J are TRBV6-5 and TRBJ2-1; 9 bases are a match to TRBD2. Germline CDR1 is MNHEY and CDR2 is SVGAGI. The V segment lost 0 bases and the J segment 8 bases; nucleotides outside the gene matches: 5. This CDR3 contains 15 residues. CDR3 sequence reads: CASSYSGTSNDEQFF. The CDR3 region has the DNA TGTGCCAGCAGTTACTCGGGGACTAGCAATGATGAGCAGTTCTTC.

CDR3 sequence (DNA): TGCAGCGTTGAAGAGGCAGGGGAAGACATTCAGTACTTC. Encoded protein: CSVEEAGEDIQYF. The chain carries TRBV29-1 and TRBJ2-4; TRBD1 might be the D (6 bases). The CDR3 has 13 residues. V dropped 0 bases and J dropped 8 bases, with 11 bases sitting between them. Germline V CDR1 and CDR2: SQVTM, ANQGSEA. The full variable domain, rest sourced from reference TRBV29-1 and TRBJ2-4, is SAVISQKPSRDICQRGTSLTIQCQVDSQVTMMFWYRQQPGQSLTLIATANQGSEATYESGFVIDKFPISRPNLTFSTLTVSNMSPEDSSIYLCSVEEAGEDIQYFGAGTRLSVL.

This clonotype showed up just a few times. The V call is TRBV7-2, the J call TRBJ2-7; D remains unclear. V lost 4 bases to trimming and J lost 0 bases, with 19 bases between them. This CDR3 comprises 17 residues. CDR1 and CDR2 (germline): SGHTA, FQGNSA. The CDR3 DNA follows: TGTGCCAGCAGCTCACCACTGACCTCCACATACTCCTACGAGCAGTACTTC. Its protein is CASSSPLTSTYSYEQYF.

This clonotype was seen repeatedly, ten times or more. The chain employs TRBV20-1 and TRBJ2-6; D gene ambiguous. Between the trimmed V and J ends, which lost 3 bases and 0 bases, there was a span of 3 bases. Germline CDR1 reads DFQATT; CDR2 reads SNEGSKA (reference sequence). CDR3 length: 13 amino acids. Written as DNA, the CDR3 is TGCAGTGCTAGGGTCTCTGGGGCCAACGTCCTGACTTTC. It yields the protein CSARVSGANVLTF.

Details on this clonotype: This may come from a read error, since a much larger clone is one base off. J is TRBJ1-2 and V is TRBV29-1, with 9 bases fitting TRBD1. Germline values: CDR1 SQVTM, CDR2 ANQGSEA. The CDR3 has 13 amino acids. The CDR3 loop is CSGGTGFLDGYIF. The CDR3 nucleotides are TGCAGCGGGGGGACAGGGTTTTTAGATGGCTACATCTTC.

The rearrangement uses TRBV4-3 and TRBJ2-7; 7 nucleotides line up with TRBD1. Trimming removed 1 base from V and 7 bases from J; junction bases left unmatched: 19. This CDR3 is built from 18 residues. Germline lookup yields CDR1 LGHNA and CDR2 YSLEER. The CDR3 protein is CASSQADDPGQPPGEQYF. For the CDR3, the DNA is TGCGCCAGCAGCCAAGCTGACGACCCGGGACAGCCACCAGGGGAGCAGTACTTC.

V gene TRBV29-1 combines with J gene TRBJ2-3, with 7 bases lining up with TRBD1. The junction had 3 bases not matched to a gene; V was cut back by 4 bases and J by 5 bases. CDR1 is SQVTM and CDR2 is ANQGSEA in the germline V gene. This CDR3 has 12 residues. The CDR3 DNA is TGCAGCGTTGGACAGGGTGGAGATACGCAGTATTTT. Translated: CSVGQGGDTQYF.

The V and J genes are TRBV6-1 and TRBJ2-4, with D perhaps TRBD2 (5 bases). V gave up 3 bases and J gave up 13 bases, with 28 bases separating them. Germline V gene sequence: CDR1 MNHNS, CDR2 SASEGT. CDR3 length: 17 residues. CDR3 protein: CASSDDVGGLALGEQYF. CDR3 nucleotide sequence: TGTGCCAGCAGTGACGACGTGGGTGGCCTAGCATTGGGTGAGCAGTACTTC.